The 29 T cell receptor beta chains below all came from one sample that was sequenced in a study of PD-1 blockade in classical Hodgkin lymphoma. Data came from immunoSEQ multiplex PCR; TCRdb stores just in-frame clones and leaves some out. Among fewer than 40,000 clones listed, about 85% were seen once. Time point specified: newly diagnosed, previously untreated cHL patient sample. Magnetic depletion of unwanted cells isolated CD4+ T cells from thawed PBMCs. Source material: CD4+ T cells from blood. These receptors originate from a human donor with classical Hodgkin lymphoma.

The genes are TRBV21-1 and TRBJ1-1. TRBV21-1 is reported as a pseudogene. CDR3 length equals 18 residues. For the CDR3, the DNA is TGTGCCAGCAGCGGCTTTTCCCAGAGGTCCGCTTTGAACACTGAAGCTTTCTTT. Its translation is CASSGFSQRSALNTEAFF.

This chain joins TRBV5-4 and TRBJ2-7; D may correspond to TRBD1 or TRBD2 (5 bases each). The CDR3 is 12 amino acids. V lost 4 bases and J 5 bases, leaving 10 bases between the germline ends. CDR1 is SGHNT and CDR2 is YYREEE in the germline V gene (reference sequence). This CDR3 is CASSPEGHEQYF. The CDR3 coding sequence is TGTGCCAGCAGCCCCGAGGGGCACGAGCAGTACTTC.

The rearrangement uses TRBV19 and TRBJ1-2; D is undetermined. Germline CDR1 is LNHDA and CDR2 is SQIVND (reference sequence). Trimming removed 3 bases from V and 7 bases from J, with 21 bases in between. This CDR3 spans 16 amino acids. This chain's CDR3 is CASSIAHTRGVSGYTF. In DNA form, the CDR3 reads TGTGCCAGTAGTATCGCACATACGCGGGGTGTGAGTGGCTACACCTTC.

The chain employs TRBV15 and TRBJ2-3, with D uncertain. Germline V gene lookup returns CDR1 LNHNV and CDR2 YYDKDF (reference sequence). V was clipped by 3 bases and J by 6 bases, with 10 bases between them. The CDR3 has 13 residues. This CDR3 reads CATSSPIGDTQYF. In DNA form, the CDR3 reads TGTGCCACCAGCAGCCCAATTGGGGATACGCAGTATTTT.

The chain uses TRBV7-3 and TRBJ2-5, with unresolved D. V was trimmed by 4 bases and J by 1 base, leaving 7 bases between them. The CDR3 is 13 amino acids. The V gene's germline CDR1 is SGHTA and CDR2 FQGTGA. The CDR3 DNA reads as TGTGCCAGCAGCTCCGGCCTCCAAGAGACCCAGTACTTC. As protein: CASSSGLQETQYF.

J is TRBJ2-1 and V is TRBV7-9; D ambiguous. The V gene's germline CDR1 is SEHNR and CDR2 FQNEAQ (reference sequence). The CDR3 extends over 12 amino acids. Trimming pared 1 base from V and 7 bases from J, leaving 5 bases between. This CDR3 reads CASSLEGNEQFF. The CDR3 coding sequence is TGTGCCAGCAGCTTAGAAGGGAATGAGCAGTTCTTC.

DNA of the CDR3: TGTGCCAGCAGTTTTTGGAATGAAAAACTGTTTTTT. It translates to CASSFWNEKLFF. The rearrangement joins TRBV11-2 to TRBJ1-4; D is ambiguous. Germline V gene data show CDR1 as SGHAT and CDR2 as FQNNGV. The CDR3 covers 12 residues. V lost 6 bases to trimming and J lost 5 bases, with 7 bases between them. Drawing the rest from reference TRBV11-2 and TRBJ1-4, the complete variable domain is EAGVAQSPRYKIIEKRQSVAFWCNPISGHATLYWYQQILGQGPKLLIQFQNNGVVDDSQLPKDRFSAERLKGVDSTLKIQPAKLEDSAVYLCASSFWNEKLFFGSGTQLSVL.

The chain recombines TRBV7-8 with TRBJ1-4, with D perhaps TRBD1 (5 bases). V lost 5 bases and J 8 bases, leaving 12 bases between the germline ends. CDR3 length equals 13 residues. CDR1 and CDR2 from the germline V gene are SGHVS and FQNEAQ. In DNA form, the CDR3 reads TGTGCCAGCAGCCCTGGCGGGGGGGAAAAACTGTTTTTT. Residues: CASSPGGGEKLFF.

This clone was observed once. The gene calls are TRBV4-2 and TRBJ2-2; tentatively, D is TRBD2 (5 bases). Germline V CDR1 and CDR2: LGHNA, YNFKEQ. This CDR3 is 14 amino acids long. V lost 0 bases, J lost 6 bases, and 8 bases lay in between. Here the CDR3 reads CASSQERGSGELFF. For the CDR3, the DNA is TGTGCCAGCAGCCAAGAGCGAGGGTCCGGGGAGCTGTTTTTT.

This chain links TRBV27 with TRBJ2-2; D not certain. Germline-derived CDR1 and CDR2 are MNHEY and SMNVEV (reference sequence). This CDR3 region has 16 residues. Trimming cost V 3 bases and J 0 bases, with 11 bases left between them. The CDR3 is CASSFGPTANTGELFF. The CDR3 coding sequence is TGTGCCAGCAGTTTCGGGCCGACCGCGAACACCGGGGAGCTGTTTTTT.

The chain couples TRBV23-1 to TRBJ2-7; D is perhaps TRBD1 (6 bases). TRBV23-1 carries the ORF label, with uncertain function. This CDR3 is 16 amino acids long. Trimming left V 1 base short and J 0 bases short, with 13 bases between. The DNA for the CDR3 is TGCGCCAGCAGTCAATTTGTGACAGGAGACTCCTACGAGCAGTACTTC. Residues: CASSQFVTGDSYEQYF.

The chain's CDR3 is CASSEAPSSTDTQYF. In DNA form, the CDR3 reads TGTGCCAGCAGTGAAGCTCCGTCTAGCACAGATACGCAGTATTTT. The chain combines TRBV6-4 with TRBJ2-3, with D hard to call. Trimming left V 3 bases short and J 0 bases short, with 10 bases between. This CDR3 has 15 residues. The V gene's germline CDR1 is MRHNA and CDR2 SNTAGT.

The chain joins TRBV18 to TRBJ2-2, with TRBD2 matching over 9 bases. Germline CDR1 KGHSH, CDR2 LQKENI. The V gene end was trimmed by 4 bases and the J gene end by 6 bases; junction bases not matched to a gene: 0. This CDR3 contains 13 residues. The CDR3 nucleotides are TGTGCCAGCTCACTAGCGGGAGCCGGGGAGCTGTTTTTT. It is translated as CASSLAGAGELFF.

V usage is TRBV7-3 and J usage is TRBJ1-1, with unresolved D. Germline lookup yields CDR1 SGHTA and CDR2 FQGTGA. The CDR3 sequence is 16 residues long. V was cut by 5 bases and J by 2 bases, with 18 bases left in between. DNA of the CDR3: TGTGCCAGCAGCCCCGCCGGCAGTTTAGAAAACACTGAAGCTTTCTTT. Translating gives CASSPAGSLENTEAFF.

The chain uses TRBV4-1 and TRBJ2-1; 7 nucleotides match TRBD2. This CDR3 spans 16 amino acids. From germline, CDR1 is MGHRA and CDR2 YSYEKL. V lost 0 bases, J lost 7 bases, and 9 bases stayed unmatched. The DNA for the CDR3 is TGCGCCAGCAGCCAAGAAGGGCTAGCGGTCGGTAATGAGCAGTTCTTC. It yields the protein CASSQEGLAVGNEQFF.

This clone has just a few counts. The CDR3 DNA follows: TGTGCCAGCAGCGCCTCAGAGGGTGGCTACACCTTC. Its translation is CASSASEGGYTF. This chain uses TRBV2 with TRBJ1-2; unclear D gene. The germline V gene encodes CDR1 SNHLY and CDR2 FYNNEI. V gave up 6 bases and J gave up 7 bases, with 12 bases separating them. This CDR3 spans 12 amino acids.

This clone was seen only a few times. The chain joins TRBV7-3 to TRBJ2-2; 14 bases map to TRBD2. From germline, CDR1 is SGHTA and CDR2 FQGTGA. There are 16 residues in the CDR3. V trimming: 5 bases; J trimming: 7 bases; junction bases outside the gene matches: 6. CDR3: CASSRLAGGHGGELFF. CDR3 DNA: TGTGCCAGCAGCCGACTAGCGGGAGGGCATGGCGGGGAGCTGTTTTTT.

The J gene is TRBJ1-1, the V gene TRBV27; D ambiguous. V was clipped by 0 bases and J by 1 base, with 18 bases between them. The CDR3 runs 18 residues. The germline CDR1 and CDR2 sequences are MNHEY and SMNVEV (reference sequence). The CDR3 spells CASSLSRGWEGSNTEAFF. CDR3 in DNA: TGTGCCAGCAGTTTATCGAGAGGCTGGGAGGGATCGAACACTGAAGCTTTCTTT.

The rearrangement joins TRBV5-6 to TRBJ2-7, with D perhaps being TRBD1 or TRBD2 (5 bases each). Germline V gene lookup returns CDR1 SGHDT and CDR2 YYEEEE. This CDR3 region has 14 residues. Trimming stripped 4 bases from V and 5 bases from J, with 16 bases between. CDR3 nucleotides: TGTGCCAGCAGCGAGGGACCCCCCGGCCACGAGCAGTACGTC. It translates to CASSEGPPGHEQYV.

A few counts support this clone. This chain joins TRBV27 and TRBJ1-2; possibly TRBD1 for D (6 bases). The CDR3 is 12 amino acids. The ends were cut back, 6 bases at V and 4 bases at J, with 9 bases in the middle. CDR1 and CDR2 from the germline V gene are MNHEY and SMNVEV (reference sequence). The CDR3, as DNA: TGTGCCAGCAGACAGGGTTTCTATGGCTACACCTTC. Translating it yields CASRQGFYGYTF.

The V gene is TRBV6-4, the J gene TRBJ1-2, with 9 bases matching TRBD1. Germline loops: CDR1 MRHNA, CDR2 SNTAGT. The CDR3 loop spans 15 amino acids. With 6 bases clipped from V and 4 bases from J, the junction kept 9 bases outside the gene matches. CDR3 loop: CASRETGTGTYGYTF. In DNA form, the CDR3 reads TGTGCCAGCAGAGAAACGGGGACAGGGACCTATGGCTACACCTTC.

This chain joins TRBV5-1 and TRBJ1-2; no clear D gene. Trimming stripped 0 bases from V and 4 bases from J, with 13 bases between. The CDR3 totals 15 residues. Germline V gene lookup returns CDR1 SGHRS and CDR2 YFSETQ. DNA for the CDR3: TGCGCCAGCAGCTTGGGGCAGGAATCCCTCTATGGCTACACCTTC. This encodes CASSLGQESLYGYTF. The full variable domain, with the rest looked up from reference TRBV5-1 and TRBJ1-2, is KAGVTQTPRYLIKTRGQQVTLSCSPISGHRSVSWYQQTPGQGLQFLFEYFSETQRNKGNFPGRFSGRQFSNSRSEMNVSTLELGDSALYLCASSLGQESLYGYTFGSGTRLTVV.

The chain has TRBV28 and TRBJ2-5, with 7 bases lining up with TRBD2. This CDR3 has 15 amino acids. CDR1 and CDR2 (germline): MDHEN, SYDVKM. Unmatched junction bases numbered 9, after V lost 6 bases and J lost 2 bases. The CDR3 bases are TGTGCCAGCAGCCCCGGGACTACGAAACAAGAGACCCAGTACTTC. This translates into CASSPGTTKQETQYF.

CDR3 nucleotide sequence: TGTGCCAGCAGCCTGGGACTAGCGGGGACGCTAGCCAAAAACATTCAGTACTTC. It encodes CASSLGLAGTLAKNIQYF. The chain combines TRBV9 with TRBJ2-4, with TRBD2 identical over 13 bases. Germline values: CDR1 SGDLS, CDR2 YYNGEE. The J segment lost 0 bases and the V segment lost 4 bases, leaving 7 bases of the junction unmatched. The CDR3 is made up of 18 amino acids.

V is TRBV7-6 and J is TRBJ1-1; D unresolved. The CDR3 consists of 13 residues. Germline V lookup: CDR1 SGHVS, CDR2 FNYEAQ. Trimming took 6 bases from V and 0 from J, leaving 8 bases between them. CDR3 loop: CASSREMNTEAFF. Written as DNA, the CDR3 is TGTGCCAGCAGTCGAGAAATGAACACTGAAGCTTTCTTT.

The V call is TRBV30, the J call TRBJ1-2; the D gene is possibly TRBD1 (5 bases). The CDR3 runs to 14 residues. V was pared by 0 bases and J by 8 bases, with 16 bases between. Germline assignment: CDR1 GTSNPN and CDR2 SVGIG (reference sequence). CDR3 sequence (DNA): TGTGCCTGGAGTGTACAGGACACCGGTTTGGGCTACACCTTC. Translated, it gives CAWSVQDTGLGYTF.

With respect to this clone: The junction departs from the called germline gene at one end, perhaps through a read error. V usage is TRBV7-9 and J usage is TRBJ2-7, with a weak D call TRBD2 (6 bases). This CDR3 region has 16 residues. Germline CDR1 is SEHNR and CDR2 is FQNEAQ (reference sequence). The CDR3 bases are TGTGCCGGCAGCTTTGGAGGGTCCCTAGGACTCTACGAGCAGTACTTC. It is translated as CAGSFGGSLGLYEQYF.

The rearrangement links TRBV5-4 to TRBJ2-7; 8 positions match TRBD2. In germline, CDR1 is SGHNT, CDR2 YYREEE (reference sequence). V was clipped by 1 base and J by 2 bases; unmatched bases: 8. CDR3 length equals 16 residues. CDR3 nucleotide sequence: TGTGCCAGCAGCTTGAGCCGGGGGGGGGCAACCTACGAGCAGTACTTC. This gives the protein CASSLSRGGATYEQYF.

The chain combines TRBV5-1 with TRBJ1-1; D uncertain. CDR3 length: 14 residues. Per germline, CDR1 SGHRS and CDR2 YFSETQ. V gave up 5 bases and J gave up 0 bases, with 11 bases separating them. The CDR3 DNA reads TGCGCCAGCAGAATGGACGTAATGAACACTGAAGCTTTCTTT. The encoded protein is CASRMDVMNTEAFF.